Following are 9 T cell receptor beta chains from one sample sequenced in a study of cytomegalovirus exposure and HLA in healthy donors. Only in-frame clones appear in the TCRdb table, and some are missing; sequencing was by immunoSEQ multiplex PCR. The repertoire holds about 340,000 clones, 86% seen once, with roughly 0.8% in the top ten. The specimen was PBMCs. The receptors shown here come from a young woman in good health and CMV-seronegative.

The chain uses TRBV5-6 and TRBJ2-1; D gene uncertain. Trimming cost V 0 bases and J 3 bases, with 7 bases left between them. Germline V lookup: CDR1 SGHDT, CDR2 YYEEEE. This CDR3 is built from 14 residues. This CDR3 reads CASSLGWSYNEQFF. The CDR3 bases are TGTGCCAGCAGCTTGGGGTGGAGCTACAATGAGCAGTTCTTC.

The chain uses TRBV6-5 and TRBJ1-3, with TRBD1 matching 10 bases. The germline gives CDR1 MNHEY, CDR2 SVGAGI. The trim removed 6 bases at V and 4 bases at J, leaving 6 bases unmatched. This CDR3 has 15 residues. CDR3 residues: CASRAGTGAGNTIYF. CDR3 in DNA: TGTGCCAGCAGAGCCGGGACAGGGGCGGGAAACACCATATATTTT.

The CDR3 reads CASSPRQLASSTDTQYF. The DNA for the CDR3 is TGTGCCAGCTCACCACGACAACTAGCGAGCTCCACAGATACGCAGTATTTT. V gene TRBV18 combines with J gene TRBJ2-3; 7 nucleotides align to TRBD2. Germline CDR1 and CDR2: KGHSH and LQKENI. This CDR3 is 17 amino acids long. The V and J ends lost 1 base and 2 bases, in that order; junction bases with no gene match: 9.

This clone has just a few counts. This chain joins TRBV7-2 and TRBJ1-1; 7 bases align to TRBD1. In germline, CDR1 is SGHTA, CDR2 FQGNSA. Trimming at V came to 5 bases and at J to 3 bases, leaving 3 bases not matched to a gene. The CDR3 runs 13 residues. Here the CDR3 DNA reads TGTGCCAGCAGCCGACAGGGTGACACTGAAGCTTTCTTT. This codes for CASSRQGDTEAFF.

This clone appeared a single time. The chain is built from TRBV10-3 and TRBJ2-2; 8 nucleotides align to TRBD2. Germline V gene sequence: CDR1 ENHRY, CDR2 SYGVKD. J was trimmed by 4 bases and V by 10 bases; bases with no gene match: 5. The CDR3 runs 13 residues. The CDR3 nucleotides read TGTGCCACCCGACGGGAGGGCACCGGGGAGCTGTTTTTT. Translated: CATRREGTGELFF.

The chain couples TRBV4-2 to TRBJ2-1; D possibly corresponds to TRBD1 (6 bases). Trimming stripped 2 bases from V and 7 bases from J, with 9 bases between. Per germline, CDR1 LGHNA and CDR2 YNFKEQ. There are 13 residues in the CDR3. The CDR3 DNA reads as TGTGCCAGCAGCCAAAACAGGGAGAATGAGCAGTTCTTC. Its protein product is CASSQNRENEQFF.

This chain connects TRBV28 to TRBJ1-2; tentatively, D is TRBD1 (5 bases). Germline V lookup: CDR1 MDHEN, CDR2 SYDVKM. The CDR3 sequence is 13 residues long. V dropped 2 bases and J dropped 8 bases, with 12 bases sitting between them. DNA for the CDR3: TGTGCCAGCAGTTTACAGGGACTGGGGGGCTACACCTTC. Translated: CASSLQGLGGYTF.

This chain uses TRBV5-6 with TRBJ2-2; 9 nucleotides line up with TRBD1. V shed 5 bases, J shed 7 bases, and the junction held 6 bases outside the gene matches. Germline-derived CDR1 and CDR2 are SGHDT and YYEEEE. This CDR3 region has 14 residues. The CDR3 bases are TGTGCCAGCAGTGACAGGGGGTACGGCGGGGAGCTGTTTTTT. Translated: CASSDRGYGGELFF.

CDR3 DNA sequence: TGCGCCAGCAGCCATGAGGGGGAGTACGAGCAGTACTTC. Translated, it gives CASSHEGEYEQYF. V gene TRBV5-1 combines with J gene TRBJ2-7; a possible D gene is TRBD1 (6 bases). Germline values: CDR1 SGHRS, CDR2 YFSETQ. V shed 4 bases and J shed 4 bases, with 12 bases lying between them. The CDR3 loop spans 13 amino acids.